The clone carrying this T cell receptor beta chain was seen more than once but under ten times. Antigen specificity is unknown. This record comes from a study of cytomegalovirus exposure and HLA in healthy donors. Study-level points and caveats: Associated with cytomegalovirus, according to the listing, were 150 to 200 TCR beta chains. Reportedly, fewer N-insertions than the 666-donor mean appeared in an Asian-associated ancestry cluster in a later analysis.

The CDR3 contains 15 residues. Germline V gene lookup returns CDR1 PRHDT and CDR2 FYEKMQ (reference sequence). Trimming took 5 bases from V and 0 from J; bases not matched to a gene: 4. 13 Jbeta primers and 60 Vbeta primers were used for the PCR. The authors' processing: Per a later analysis, the number of unique TCR beta chains was some 75 million, of which 9 million to 14 million were shared. The method was immunoSEQ multiplex PCR; TCRdb's version includes in-frame clones alone and lacks a portion of them. The V and J calls and clone size were taken over from that table, and D and trimming were inferred from the DNA. The sample records roughly 100,000 clones, around 70% being singletons. Donors were nominally healthy when sampled, though unrecorded immune exposures were likely.

The sample was PBMCs. The TCR originated in a woman between 45 and 60 years old in good health and CMV-seropositive. The gene calls are TRBV13 and TRBJ1-3; 7 nucleotides align to TRBD1. CDR3 in amino acids: CASSPRQGSGNTIYF. CDR3 nucleotide sequence: TGTGCCAGCAGCCCCCGACAGGGCTCTGGAAACACCATATATTTT. Full variable domain (outside the CDR3, taken from reference TRBV13 and TRBJ1-3): AAGVIQSPRHLIKEKRETATLKCYPIPRHDTVYWYQQGPGQDPQFLISFYEKMQSDKGSIPDRFSAQQFSDYHSELNMSSLELGDSALYFCASSPRQGSGNTIYFGEGSWLTVV.